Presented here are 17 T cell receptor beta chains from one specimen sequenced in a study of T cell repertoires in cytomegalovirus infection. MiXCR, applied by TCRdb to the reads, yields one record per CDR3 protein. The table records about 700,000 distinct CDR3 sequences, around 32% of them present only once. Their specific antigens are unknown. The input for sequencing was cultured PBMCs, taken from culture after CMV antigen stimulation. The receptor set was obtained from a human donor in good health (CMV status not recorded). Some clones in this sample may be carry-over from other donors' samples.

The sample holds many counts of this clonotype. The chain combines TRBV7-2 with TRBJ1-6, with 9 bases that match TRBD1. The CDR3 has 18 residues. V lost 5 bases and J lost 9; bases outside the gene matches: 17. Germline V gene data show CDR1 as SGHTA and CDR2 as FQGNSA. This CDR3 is CASSQAGTGYGLGSPLHF. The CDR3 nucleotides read TGTGCCAGCAGCCAAGCCGGGACAGGGTATGGATTAGGTTCACCCCTCCACTTT.

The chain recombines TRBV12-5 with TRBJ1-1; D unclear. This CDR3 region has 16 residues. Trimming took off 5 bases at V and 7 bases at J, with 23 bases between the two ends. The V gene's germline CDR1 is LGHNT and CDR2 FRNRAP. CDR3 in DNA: TGTGCTAGTGGTCTCTACGCCGCGGGAGCCCCGCTTGAAGCTTTCTTT. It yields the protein CASGLYAAGAPLEAFF.

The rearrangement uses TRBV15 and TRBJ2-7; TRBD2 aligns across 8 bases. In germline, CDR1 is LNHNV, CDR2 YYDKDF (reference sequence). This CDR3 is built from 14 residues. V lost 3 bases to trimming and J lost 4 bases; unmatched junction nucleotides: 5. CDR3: CATSRGSGSYEQYF. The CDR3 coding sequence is TGTGCCACCAGCAGGGGAAGCGGGAGTTACGAGCAGTACTTC.

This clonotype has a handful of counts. As DNA, the CDR3 is TGTGCCAGCAGCCCCTTAAGGGAGCTGTTTTTT. The encoded protein is CASSPLRELFF. The chain uses TRBV7-2 and TRBJ2-2, with D hard to call. V was shortened by 5 bases and J by 9 bases, with 7 bases between the two germline ends. The length of the CDR3 is 11 residues. The germline gives CDR1 SGHTA, CDR2 FQGNSA.

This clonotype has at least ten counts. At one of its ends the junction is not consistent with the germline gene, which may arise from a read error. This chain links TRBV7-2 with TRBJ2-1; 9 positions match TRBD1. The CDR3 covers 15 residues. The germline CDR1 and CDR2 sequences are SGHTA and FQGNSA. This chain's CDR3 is CASSLAGTGLVEEFF. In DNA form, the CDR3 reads TGTGCCAGCAGCTTAGCTGGGACAGGGTTAGTTGAGGAGTTCTTC.

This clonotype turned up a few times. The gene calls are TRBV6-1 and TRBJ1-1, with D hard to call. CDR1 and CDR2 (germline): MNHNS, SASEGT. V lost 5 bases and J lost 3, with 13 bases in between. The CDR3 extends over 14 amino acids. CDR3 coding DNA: TGTGCCAGCAGTCCTTCGCAGCACTACACTGAAGCTTTCTTT. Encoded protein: CASSPSQHYTEAFF.

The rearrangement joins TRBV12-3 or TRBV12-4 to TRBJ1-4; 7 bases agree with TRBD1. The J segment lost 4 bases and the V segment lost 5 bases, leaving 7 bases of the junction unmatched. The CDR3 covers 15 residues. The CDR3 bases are TGTGCCAGCAGTCTCCGACAGGGACTTAATGAAAAACTGTTTTTT. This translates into CASSLRQGLNEKLFF.

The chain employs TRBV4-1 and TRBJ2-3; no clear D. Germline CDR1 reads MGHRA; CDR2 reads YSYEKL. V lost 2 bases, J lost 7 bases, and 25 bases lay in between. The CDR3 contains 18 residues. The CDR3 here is CASSQPRSGSSKGHTQYF. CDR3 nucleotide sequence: TGCGCCAGCAGCCAACCACGATCTGGGTCCAGTAAAGGACATACGCAGTATTTT.

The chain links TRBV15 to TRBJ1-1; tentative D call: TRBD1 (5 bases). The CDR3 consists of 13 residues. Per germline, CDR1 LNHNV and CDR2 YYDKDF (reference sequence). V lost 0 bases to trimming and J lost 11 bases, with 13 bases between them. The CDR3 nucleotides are TGTGCCACCAGCAGAGAAGAGGGGCGAGTTGCTTTCTTT. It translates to CATSREEGRVAFF.

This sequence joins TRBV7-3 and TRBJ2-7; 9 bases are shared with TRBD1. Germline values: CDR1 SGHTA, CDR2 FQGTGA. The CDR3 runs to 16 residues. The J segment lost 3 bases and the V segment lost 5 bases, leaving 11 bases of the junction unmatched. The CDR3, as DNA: TGTGCCAGCAGCGCGTACTCGTCGGACAGGGGCTACGAGCAGTACTTC. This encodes CASSAYSSDRGYEQYF.

DNA for the CDR3: TGTGCCAGTAGTATCCGGGACAGGGGTTGGGGCACAGATACGCAGTATTTT. It codes for CASSIRDRGWGTDTQYF. This chain uses TRBV19 with TRBJ2-3; 10 bases are shared with TRBD1. V was pared by 3 bases and J by 1 base, with 7 bases of the junction left unmatched. The germline CDR1 and CDR2 sequences are LNHDA and SQIVND (reference sequence). The CDR3 length is 17 residues.

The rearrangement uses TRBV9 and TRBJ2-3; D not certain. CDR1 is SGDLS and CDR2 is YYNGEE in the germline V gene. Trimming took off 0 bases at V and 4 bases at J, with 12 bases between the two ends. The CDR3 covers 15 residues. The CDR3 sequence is CASSVAGYGADTQYF. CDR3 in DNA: TGTGCCAGCAGCGTAGCCGGGTATGGGGCAGATACGCAGTATTTT. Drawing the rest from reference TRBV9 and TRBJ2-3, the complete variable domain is DSGVTQTPKHLITATGQRVTLRCSPRSGDLSVYWYQQSLDQGLQFLIQYYNGEERAKGNILERFSAQQFPDLHSELNLSSLELGDSALYFCASSVAGYGADTQYFGPGTRLTVL.

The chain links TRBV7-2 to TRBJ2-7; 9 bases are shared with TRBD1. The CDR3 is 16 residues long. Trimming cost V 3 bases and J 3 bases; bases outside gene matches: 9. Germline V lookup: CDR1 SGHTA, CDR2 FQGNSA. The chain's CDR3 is CASSLPPGTGNYEQYF. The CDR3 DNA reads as TGTGCCAGCAGCTTGCCCCCCGGGACAGGGAACTACGAGCAGTACTTC.

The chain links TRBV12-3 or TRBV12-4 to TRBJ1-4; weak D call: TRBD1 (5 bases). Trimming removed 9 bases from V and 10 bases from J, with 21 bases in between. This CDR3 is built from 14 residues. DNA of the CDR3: TGTGCCAGTAAGACCGGGACCCACGGCCGAAAACTGTTTTTT. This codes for CASKTGTHGRKLFF.

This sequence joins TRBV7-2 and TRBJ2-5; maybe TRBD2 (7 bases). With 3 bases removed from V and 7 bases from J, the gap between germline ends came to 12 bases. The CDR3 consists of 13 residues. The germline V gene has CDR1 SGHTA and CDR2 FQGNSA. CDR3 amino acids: CASSFKGEGTQYF. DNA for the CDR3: TGTGCCAGCAGCTTTAAGGGGGAGGGGACCCAGTACTTC.

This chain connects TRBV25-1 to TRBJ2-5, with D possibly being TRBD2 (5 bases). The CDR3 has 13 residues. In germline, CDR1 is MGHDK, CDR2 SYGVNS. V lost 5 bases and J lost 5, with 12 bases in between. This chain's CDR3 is CASSPSMVETQYF. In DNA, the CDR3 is TGTGCCAGCAGTCCTAGCATGGTTGAGACCCAGTACTTC.

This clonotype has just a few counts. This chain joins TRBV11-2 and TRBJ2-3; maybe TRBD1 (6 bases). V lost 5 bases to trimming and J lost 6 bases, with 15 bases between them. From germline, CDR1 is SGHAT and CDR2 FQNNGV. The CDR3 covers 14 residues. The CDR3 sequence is CASSPKWGPDTQYF. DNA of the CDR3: TGTGCCAGCAGCCCGAAATGGGGGCCGGATACGCAGTATTTT. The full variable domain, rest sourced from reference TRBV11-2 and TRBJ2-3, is EAGVAQSPRYKIIEKRQSVAFWCNPISGHATLYWYQQILGQGPKLLIQFQNNGVVDDSQLPKDRFSAERLKGVDSTLKIQPAKLEDSAVYLCASSPKWGPDTQYFGPGTRLTVL.